These T cell receptor beta chains were read from a single sample in a study of blood T cell repertoires in COVID-19. TCRdb's table, derived via immunoSEQ multiplex PCR, lists solely in-frame clones and lacks some. The table records fewer than 200,000 clones, about four fifths of them present only once. The sample comprised peripheral blood. The source of these receptors is a man between 70 and 80 years old with active or convalescent COVID-19. Each CDR3 is given without its conserved first and last residue.

J gene: TRBJ1-6
V gene: TRBV4-3
CDR3 protein: ASSQEWDRGSPLH

J gene: TRBJ2-7
V gene: TRBV20-1
CDR3 protein: SASDPGQGIDEQY

J gene: TRBJ2-7
V gene: TRBV4-3
CDR3 protein: ASSRDSSNPSREQY

J gene: TRBJ1-6
V gene: TRBV2
CDR3 protein: ASIPSVGGESPLH

J gene: TRBJ1-6
V gene: TRBV14
CDR3 protein: ASSVLRDSPLH

J gene: TRBJ1-1
V gene: TRBV2
CDR3 protein: ASRAETNTEAF

J gene: TRBJ1-2
V gene: TRBV7-9
CDR3 protein: ASSLGQGGGYT

J gene: TRBJ2-3
V gene: TRBV4-3
CDR3 protein: ASSQDSGVSIGMADTQY

J gene: TRBJ2-3
V gene: TRBV27
CDR3 protein: ASSNPVTDTQY

J gene: TRBJ1-2
V gene: TRBV9
CDR3 protein: ASSISGGASYGYT

J gene: TRBJ2-7
V gene: TRBV25-1
CDR3 protein: ASSDPGGGSYEQY

J gene: TRBJ1-5
V gene: TRBV30
CDR3 protein: AWNRGLDQPQH

J gene: TRBJ1-4
V gene: TRBV6-6
CDR3 protein: ASSYEGQGHEKLF

J gene: TRBJ2-6
V gene: TRBV7-9
CDR3 protein: ASSFDRSSGANVLT

J gene: TRBJ2-1
V gene: TRBV9
CDR3 protein: ASSVGGDSYNEQF

J gene: TRBJ2-3
V gene: TRBV9
CDR3 protein: ASSAGEGRGEDTQY

J gene: TRBJ2-5
V gene: TRBV5-1
CDR3 protein: ASSLVHRAQETQY

J gene: TRBJ1-2
V gene: TRBV19
CDR3 protein: ASCHTGGGYGYT

J gene: TRBJ2-1
V gene: TRBV7-6
CDR3 protein: ASSLDGRAAGGNEQF

J gene: TRBJ1-3
V gene: TRBV10-3
CDR3 protein: AISEAIRDRGSAGNTIY

J gene: TRBJ2-1
V gene: TRBV6-1
CDR3 protein: ASSETVSSYNEQF

J gene: TRBJ1-4
V gene: TRBV30
CDR3 protein: AWTVAAGTVSEKLF

J gene: TRBJ1-1
V gene: TRBV21-1
CDR3 protein: ASSDLKDGGRAF

J gene: TRBJ2-7
V gene: TRBV7-9
CDR3 protein: ASSTAGYEQY

J gene: TRBJ2-5
V gene: TRBV30
CDR3 protein: AWSAWEDRAKETQY

J gene: TRBJ2-3
V gene: TRBV30
CDR3 protein: AWSVARQGIADTQY

J gene: TRBJ1-4
V gene: TRBV6-2/TRBV6-3
CDR3 protein: ASSYWGGQANEKLF

J gene: TRBJ1-4
V gene: TRBV25-1
CDR3 protein: ASSDLREGGEKLF

J gene: TRBJ2-2
V gene: TRBV5-1
CDR3 protein: ASGDMQNTGELF

J gene: TRBJ1-2
V gene: TRBV9
CDR3 protein: ASSLTGASGYT

J gene: TRBJ2-6
V gene: TRBV7-2
CDR3 protein: ASSSGSSGANVLT

J gene: TRBJ1-2
V gene: TRBV19
CDR3 protein: ASTDREDYGYT

J gene: TRBJ1-1
V gene: TRBV7-9
CDR3 protein: ASSFDSLVAF

J gene: TRBJ1-1
V gene: TRBV5-1
CDR3 protein: ASSPWTGVTEAF

J gene: TRBJ2-7
V gene: TRBV6-6
CDR3 protein: ASSPEPKGGTSYEQY

J gene: TRBJ1-2
V gene: TRBV4-3
CDR3 protein: ASSQRRGTQNYGYT

J gene: TRBJ1-1
V gene: TRBV6-5
CDR3 protein: ASSKQGAGTEAF

J gene: TRBJ1-2
V gene: TRBV6-5
CDR3 protein: ASSYSGQHYGYT

J gene: TRBJ1-1
V gene: TRBV18
CDR3 protein: ASSEGTAPYTEAF

J gene: TRBJ2-5
V gene: TRBV4-3
CDR3 protein: ASSQAPRGSAETQY

J gene: TRBJ2-1
V gene: TRBV18
CDR3 protein: ASSPPGLADATKQF

J gene: TRBJ1-6
V gene: TRBV27
CDR3 protein: ASSSPSGGASYNSPLH

J gene: TRBJ1-1
V gene: TRBV7-2
CDR3 protein: ASSRPGLTNTEAF

J gene: TRBJ1-2
V gene: TRBV6-5
CDR3 protein: ASSKQGANYGYT

J gene: TRBJ2-1
V gene: TRBV3-1/TRBV3-2
CDR3 protein: ASSQDGTSGTDEQF

J gene: TRBJ2-5
V gene: TRBV5-1
CDR3 protein: ASSVGQGRETQY

J gene: TRBJ2-5
V gene: TRBV18
CDR3 protein: ASSRDRGGSSGETQY

J gene: TRBJ1-2
V gene: TRBV12-3/TRBV12-4
CDR3 protein: ASRDSSRVGYT

J gene: TRBJ2-7
V gene: TRBV30
CDR3 protein: AWSLTGTSYEQY

J gene: TRBJ2-7
V gene: TRBV29-1
CDR3 protein: SVEFGGMSRVRGEQY

J gene: TRBJ1-1
V gene: TRBV18
CDR3 protein: ASCDSQNTEAF

J gene: TRBJ2-5
V gene: TRBV7-6
CDR3 protein: ASSLVYGAETQY